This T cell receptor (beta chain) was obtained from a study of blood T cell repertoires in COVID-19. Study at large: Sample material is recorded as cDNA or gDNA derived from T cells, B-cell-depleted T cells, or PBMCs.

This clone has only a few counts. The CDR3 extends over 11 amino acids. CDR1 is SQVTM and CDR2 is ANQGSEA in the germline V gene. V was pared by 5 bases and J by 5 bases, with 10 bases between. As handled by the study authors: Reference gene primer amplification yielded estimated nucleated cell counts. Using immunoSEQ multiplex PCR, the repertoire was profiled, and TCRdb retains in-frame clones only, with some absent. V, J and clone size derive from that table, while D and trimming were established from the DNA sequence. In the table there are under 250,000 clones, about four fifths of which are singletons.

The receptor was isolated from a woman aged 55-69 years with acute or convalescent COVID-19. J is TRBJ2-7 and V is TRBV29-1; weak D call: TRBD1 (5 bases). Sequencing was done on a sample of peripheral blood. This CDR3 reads CSVWTYNEQYF. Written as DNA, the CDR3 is TGCAGCGTTTGGACATACAACGAGCAGTACTTC.